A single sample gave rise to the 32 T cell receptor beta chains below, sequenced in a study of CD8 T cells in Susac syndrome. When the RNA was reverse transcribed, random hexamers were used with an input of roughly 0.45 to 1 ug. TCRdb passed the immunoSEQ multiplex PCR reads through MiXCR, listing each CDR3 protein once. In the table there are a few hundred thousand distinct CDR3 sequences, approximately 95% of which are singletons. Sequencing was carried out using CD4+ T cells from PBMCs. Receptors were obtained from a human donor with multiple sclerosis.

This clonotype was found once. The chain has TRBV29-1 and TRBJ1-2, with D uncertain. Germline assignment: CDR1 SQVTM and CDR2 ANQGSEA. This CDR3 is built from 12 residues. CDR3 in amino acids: CSSRYRDYGYTF. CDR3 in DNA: TGCAGTTCCCGATACCGGGACTATGGCTACACCTTC.

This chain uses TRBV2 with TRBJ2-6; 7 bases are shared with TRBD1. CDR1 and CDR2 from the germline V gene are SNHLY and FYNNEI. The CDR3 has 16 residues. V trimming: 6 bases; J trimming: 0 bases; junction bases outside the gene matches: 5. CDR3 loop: CASRRTGASGANVLTF. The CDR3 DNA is TGTGCCAGCAGGCGCACAGGGGCCTCTGGGGCCAACGTCCTGACTTTC.

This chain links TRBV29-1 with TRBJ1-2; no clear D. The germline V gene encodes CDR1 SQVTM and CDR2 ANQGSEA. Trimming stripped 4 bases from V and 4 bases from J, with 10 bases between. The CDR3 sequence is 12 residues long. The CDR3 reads CSVVVHSYGYTF. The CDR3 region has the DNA TGCAGCGTTGTGGTTCACAGCTATGGCTACACCTTC.

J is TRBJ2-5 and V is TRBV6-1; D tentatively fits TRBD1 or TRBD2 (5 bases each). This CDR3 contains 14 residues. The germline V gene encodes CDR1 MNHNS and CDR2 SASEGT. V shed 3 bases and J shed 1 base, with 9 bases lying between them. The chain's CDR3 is CASSDPGTQETQYF. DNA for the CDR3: TGTGCCAGCAGTGATCCGGGGACCCAAGAGACCCAGTACTTC.

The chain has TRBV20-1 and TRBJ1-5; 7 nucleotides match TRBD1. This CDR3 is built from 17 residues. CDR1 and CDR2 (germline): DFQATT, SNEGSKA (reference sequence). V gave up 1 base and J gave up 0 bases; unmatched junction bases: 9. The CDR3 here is CSARGAGGDHSNQPQHF. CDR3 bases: TGCAGTGCTAGAGGGGCAGGGGGTGACCATAGCAATCAGCCCCAGCATTTT.

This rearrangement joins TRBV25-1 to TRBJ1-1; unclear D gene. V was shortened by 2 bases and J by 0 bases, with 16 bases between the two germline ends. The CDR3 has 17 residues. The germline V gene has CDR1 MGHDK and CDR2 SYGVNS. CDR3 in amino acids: CASSEGRGRPVNTEAFF. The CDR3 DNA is TGTGCCAGCAGTGAAGGTCGTGGAAGACCCGTGAACACTGAAGCTTTCTTT. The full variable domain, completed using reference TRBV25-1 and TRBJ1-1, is EADIYQTPRYLVIGTGKKITLECSQTMGHDKMYWYQQDPGMELHLIHYSYGVNSTEKGDLSSESTVSRIRTEHFPLTLESARPSHTSQYLCASSEGRGRPVNTEAFFGQGTRLTVV.

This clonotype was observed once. CDR3 sequence reads: CASSPAPGHLWVGNQPQHF. CDR3 nucleotides: TGTGCCAGCAGTCCAGCTCCGGGACACCTTTGGGTAGGCAATCAGCCCCAGCATTTT. The chain combines TRBV28 with TRBJ1-5; D is perhaps TRBD1 (6 bases). V shed 5 bases and J shed 2 bases, with 25 bases lying between them. The V gene's germline CDR1 is MDHEN and CDR2 SYDVKM. The CDR3 consists of 19 residues. Looking up the rest from reference TRBV28 and TRBJ1-5 gives the full variable domain: DVKVTQSSRYLVKRTGEKVFLECVQDMDHENMFWYRQDPGLGLRLIYFSYDVKMKEKGDIPEGYSVSREKKERFSLILESASTNQTSMYLCASSPAPGHLWVGNQPQHFGDGTRLSIL.

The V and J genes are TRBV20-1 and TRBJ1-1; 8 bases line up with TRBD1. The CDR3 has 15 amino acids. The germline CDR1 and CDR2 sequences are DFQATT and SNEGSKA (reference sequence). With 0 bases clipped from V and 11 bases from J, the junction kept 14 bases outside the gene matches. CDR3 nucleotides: TGCAGTGCTAGAGATGGTTTGCAGGGGGCATATGGTGCTTTCTTT. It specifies CSARDGLQGAYGAFF.

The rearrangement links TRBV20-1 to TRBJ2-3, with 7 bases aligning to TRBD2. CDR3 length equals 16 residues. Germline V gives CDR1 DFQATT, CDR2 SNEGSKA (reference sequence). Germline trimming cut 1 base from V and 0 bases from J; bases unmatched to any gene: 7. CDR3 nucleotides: TGCAGTGCTAGAGGCGTCGGGCGGGGGAGCACAGATACGCAGTATTTT. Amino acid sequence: CSARGVGRGSTDTQYF.

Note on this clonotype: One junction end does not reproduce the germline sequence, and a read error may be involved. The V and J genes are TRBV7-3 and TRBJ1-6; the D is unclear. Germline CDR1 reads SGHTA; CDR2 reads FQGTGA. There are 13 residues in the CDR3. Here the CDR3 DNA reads TGTGCCAGCGGCTTCAAGGAGGATTCACCCCTCCACTTT. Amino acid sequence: CASGFKEDSPLHF.

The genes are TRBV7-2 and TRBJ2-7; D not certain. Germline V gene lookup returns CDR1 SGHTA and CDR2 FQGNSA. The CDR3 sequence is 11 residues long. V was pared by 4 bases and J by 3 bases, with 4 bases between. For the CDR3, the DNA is TGTGCCAGCAGCTCCTACTACGAGCAGTACGTC. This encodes CASSSYYEQYV.

The CDR3 region is CASSELAGGSYEQYV. CDR3 bases: TGTGCCAGCAGCGAACTAGCGGGGGGCTCCTACGAGCAGTACGTC. The chain couples TRBV11-2 to TRBJ2-7, with 12 bases matching TRBD2. This CDR3 is built from 15 residues. Germline trimming cut 5 bases from V and 0 bases from J; bases unmatched to any gene: 2. The germline V gene has CDR1 SGHAT and CDR2 FQNNGV.

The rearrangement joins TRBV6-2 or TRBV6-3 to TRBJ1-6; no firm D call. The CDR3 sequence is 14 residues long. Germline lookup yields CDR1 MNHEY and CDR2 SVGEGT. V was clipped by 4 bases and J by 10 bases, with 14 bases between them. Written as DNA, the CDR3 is TGTGCCAGCAGTTCCATCGGGGTAGGATCACCCCTCCACTTT. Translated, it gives CASSSIGVGSPLHF.

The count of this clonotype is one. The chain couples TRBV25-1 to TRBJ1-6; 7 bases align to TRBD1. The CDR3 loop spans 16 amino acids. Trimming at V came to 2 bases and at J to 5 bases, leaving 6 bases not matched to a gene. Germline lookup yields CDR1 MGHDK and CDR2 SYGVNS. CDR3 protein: CASSEAGTEHNSPLHF. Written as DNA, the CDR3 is TGTGCCAGCAGTGAAGCCGGGACAGAGCATAATTCACCCCTCCACTTT.

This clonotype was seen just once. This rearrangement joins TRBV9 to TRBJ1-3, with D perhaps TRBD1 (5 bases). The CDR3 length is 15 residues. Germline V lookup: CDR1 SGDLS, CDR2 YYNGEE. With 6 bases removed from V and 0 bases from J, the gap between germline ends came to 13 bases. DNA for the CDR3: TGTGCCAGCACCGGGGGGACCTTCTCTGGAAACACCATATATTTT. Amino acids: CASTGGTFSGNTIYF.

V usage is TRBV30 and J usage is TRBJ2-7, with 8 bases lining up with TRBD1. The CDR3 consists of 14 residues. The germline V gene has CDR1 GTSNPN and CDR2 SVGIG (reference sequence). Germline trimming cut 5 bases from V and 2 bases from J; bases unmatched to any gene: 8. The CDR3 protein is CAWAARGRTYEQYV. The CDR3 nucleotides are TGTGCCTGGGCGGCCAGGGGGCGGACCTACGAGCAGTACGTC.

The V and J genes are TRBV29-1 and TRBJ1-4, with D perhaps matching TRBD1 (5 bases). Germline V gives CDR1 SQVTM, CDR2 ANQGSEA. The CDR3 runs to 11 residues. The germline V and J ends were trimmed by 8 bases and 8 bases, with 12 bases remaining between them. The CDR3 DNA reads TGCAGCATGGGGGAAGAGGAAAAACTGTTTTTT. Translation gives CSMGEEEKLFF.

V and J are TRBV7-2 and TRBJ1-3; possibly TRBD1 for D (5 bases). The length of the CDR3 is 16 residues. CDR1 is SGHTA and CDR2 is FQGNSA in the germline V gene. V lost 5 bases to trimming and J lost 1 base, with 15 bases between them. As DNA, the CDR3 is TGTGCCAGCAGCCCCGTTGGGGGGAGGTCTGGAAACACCATATATTTT. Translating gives CASSPVGGRSGNTIYF.

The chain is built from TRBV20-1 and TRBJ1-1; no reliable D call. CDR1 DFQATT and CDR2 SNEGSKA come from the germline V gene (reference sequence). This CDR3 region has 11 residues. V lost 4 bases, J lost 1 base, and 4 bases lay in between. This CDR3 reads CSATENTEAFF. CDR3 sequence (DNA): TGCAGTGCTACCGAGAACACTGAAGCTTTCTTT.

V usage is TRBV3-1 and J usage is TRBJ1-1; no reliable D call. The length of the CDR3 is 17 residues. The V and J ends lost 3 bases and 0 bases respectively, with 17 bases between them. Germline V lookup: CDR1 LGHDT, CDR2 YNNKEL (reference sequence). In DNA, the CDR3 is TGTGCCAGCAGCCACTCGGAAAGAGGCGGGATGAACACTGAAGCTTTCTTT. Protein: CASSHSERGGMNTEAFF.

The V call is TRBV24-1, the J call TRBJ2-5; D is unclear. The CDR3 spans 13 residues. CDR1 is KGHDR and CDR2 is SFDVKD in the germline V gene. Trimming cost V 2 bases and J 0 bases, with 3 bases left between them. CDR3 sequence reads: CATSDSHQETQYF. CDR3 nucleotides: TGTGCCACCAGTGATTCCCACCAAGAGACCCAGTACTTC.

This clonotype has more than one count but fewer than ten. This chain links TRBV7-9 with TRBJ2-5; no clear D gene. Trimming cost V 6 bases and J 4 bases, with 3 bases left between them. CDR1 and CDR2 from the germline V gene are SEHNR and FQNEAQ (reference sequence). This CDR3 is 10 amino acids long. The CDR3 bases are TGTGCCAGCAGTCGAGAGACCCAGTACTTC. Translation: CASSRETQYF.

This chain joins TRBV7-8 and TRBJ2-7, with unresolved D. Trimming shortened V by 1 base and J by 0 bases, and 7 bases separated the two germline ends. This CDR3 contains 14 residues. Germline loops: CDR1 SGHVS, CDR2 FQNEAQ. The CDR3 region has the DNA TGTGCCAGCAGCTTAGTCAGGAGCTCCTACGAGCAGTACTTC. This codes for CASSLVRSSYEQYF.

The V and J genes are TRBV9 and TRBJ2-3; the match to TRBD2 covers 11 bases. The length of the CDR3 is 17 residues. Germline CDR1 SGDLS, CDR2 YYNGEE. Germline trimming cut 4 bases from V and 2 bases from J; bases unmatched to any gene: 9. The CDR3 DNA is TGTGCCAGCAGCCCTGGGACTAGCGGAGCCTACACAGATACGCAGTATTTT. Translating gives CASSPGTSGAYTDTQYF.

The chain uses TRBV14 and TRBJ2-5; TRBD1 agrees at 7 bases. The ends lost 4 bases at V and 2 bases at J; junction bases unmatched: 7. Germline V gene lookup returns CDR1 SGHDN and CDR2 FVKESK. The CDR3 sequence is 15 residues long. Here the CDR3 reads CASSPWTGGQETQYF. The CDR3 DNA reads TGTGCCAGCAGCCCCTGGACAGGCGGACAAGAGACCCAGTACTTC. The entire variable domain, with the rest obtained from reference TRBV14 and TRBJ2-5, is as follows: EAGVTQFPSHSVIEKGQTVTLRCDPISGHDNLYWYRRVMGKEIKFLLHFVKESKQDESGMPNNRFLAERTGGTYSTLKVQPAELEDSGVYFCASSPWTGGQETQYFGPGTRLLVL.

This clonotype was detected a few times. The CDR3 reads CSASRDSSYEQYF. The DNA of the CDR3 is TGCAGTGCTAGTCGCGACAGCTCCTACGAGCAGTACTTC. The chain combines TRBV20-1 with TRBJ2-7, with a possible D match to TRBD1 (5 bases). Trimming took off 3 bases at V and 0 bases at J, with 9 bases between the two ends. Germline loops: CDR1 DFQATT, CDR2 SNEGSKA (reference sequence). The CDR3 is 13 amino acids.

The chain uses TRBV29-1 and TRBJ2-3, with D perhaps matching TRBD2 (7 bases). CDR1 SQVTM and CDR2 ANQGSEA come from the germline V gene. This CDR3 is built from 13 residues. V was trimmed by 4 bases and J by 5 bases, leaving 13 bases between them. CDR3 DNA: TGCAGCGTTGCCGGGGGGCATGTAGATACGCAGTATTTT. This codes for CSVAGGHVDTQYF.

The CDR3 protein is CSARPPFGYNEQFF. In nucleotides, the CDR3 is TGCAGTGCTAGACCCCCTTTCGGTTACAATGAGCAGTTCTTC. The chain links TRBV20-1 to TRBJ2-1; D unresolved. Germline V CDR1 and CDR2: DFQATT, SNEGSKA (reference sequence). Trimming stripped 2 bases from V and 4 bases from J, with 12 bases between. The CDR3 extends over 14 amino acids.

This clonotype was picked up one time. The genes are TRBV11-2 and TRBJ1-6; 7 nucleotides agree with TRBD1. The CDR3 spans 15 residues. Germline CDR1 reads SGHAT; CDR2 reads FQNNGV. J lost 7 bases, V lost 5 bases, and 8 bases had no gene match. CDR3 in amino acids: CASSLQGLLNSPLHF. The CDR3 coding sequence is TGTGCCAGCAGCCTACAGGGGTTACTGAATTCACCCCTCCACTTT.

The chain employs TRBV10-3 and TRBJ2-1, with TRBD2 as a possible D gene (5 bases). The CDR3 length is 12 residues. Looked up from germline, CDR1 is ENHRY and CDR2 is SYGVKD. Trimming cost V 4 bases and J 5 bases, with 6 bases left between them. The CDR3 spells CAISGRDNEQFF. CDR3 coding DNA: TGTGCCATCAGTGGGCGGGACAATGAGCAGTTCTTC.

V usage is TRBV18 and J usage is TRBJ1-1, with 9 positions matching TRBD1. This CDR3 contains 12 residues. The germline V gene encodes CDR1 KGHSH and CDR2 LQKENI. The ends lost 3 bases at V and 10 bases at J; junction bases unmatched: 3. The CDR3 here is CASSPVTGGAFF. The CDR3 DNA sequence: TGTGCCAGCTCACCCGTGACAGGGGGAGCTTTCTTT.

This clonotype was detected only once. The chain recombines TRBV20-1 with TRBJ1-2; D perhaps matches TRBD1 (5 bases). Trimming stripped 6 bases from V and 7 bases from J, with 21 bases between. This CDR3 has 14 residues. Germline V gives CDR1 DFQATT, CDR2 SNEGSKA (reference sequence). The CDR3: CSAYSGGGFGGYTF. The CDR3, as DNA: TGCAGTGCCTATTCAGGCGGGGGGTTTGGTGGCTACACCTTC.